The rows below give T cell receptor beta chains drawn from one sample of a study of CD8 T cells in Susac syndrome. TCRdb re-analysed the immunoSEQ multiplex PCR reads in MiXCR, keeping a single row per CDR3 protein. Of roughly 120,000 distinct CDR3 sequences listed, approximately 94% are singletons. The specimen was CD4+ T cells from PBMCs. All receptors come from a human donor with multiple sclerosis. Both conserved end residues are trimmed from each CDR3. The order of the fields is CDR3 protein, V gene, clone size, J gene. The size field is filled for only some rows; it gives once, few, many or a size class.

cdr3_aa: ASSLRTGGPYEQY; v_call: TRBV27; clone_size: once; j_call: TRBJ2-7
cdr3_aa: ASMGTPNSYEQY; v_call: TRBV19; clone_size: -; j_call: TRBJ2-7
cdr3_aa: ASSLGWTGSTDTQY; v_call: TRBV5-6; clone_size: -; j_call: TRBJ2-3
cdr3_aa: ASSFPGLRSGANVLT; v_call: TRBV12-3/TRBV12-4; clone_size: -; j_call: TRBJ2-6
cdr3_aa: ASSRMRLGETQY; v_call: TRBV6-5; clone_size: -; j_call: TRBJ2-5
cdr3_aa: SVEPPGSGYT; v_call: TRBV29-1; clone_size: -; j_call: TRBJ1-2
cdr3_aa: ASTYRSEQY; v_call: TRBV12-3/TRBV12-4; clone_size: -; j_call: TRBJ2-7
cdr3_aa: ASSLLQGVHEQY; v_call: TRBV5-4; clone_size: once; j_call: TRBJ2-7
cdr3_aa: ASSEGDRRTNQPQH; v_call: TRBV2; clone_size: -; j_call: TRBJ1-5
cdr3_aa: ASSPAGGPTDTQY; v_call: TRBV5-1; clone_size: -; j_call: TRBJ2-3
cdr3_aa: ASSQATGRGQETQY; v_call: TRBV4-1; clone_size: -; j_call: TRBJ2-5
cdr3_aa: ASSFRGGRGANVLT; v_call: TRBV27; clone_size: -; j_call: TRBJ2-6
cdr3_aa: ASSIDGTSNSYNEQF; v_call: TRBV19; clone_size: once; j_call: TRBJ2-1
cdr3_aa: ASSSGFRTQY; v_call: TRBV12-3/TRBV12-4; clone_size: -; j_call: TRBJ2-3
cdr3_aa: AISESKMETQY; v_call: TRBV10-3; clone_size: once; j_call: TRBJ2-5
cdr3_aa: ASSLAGEGETQY; v_call: TRBV3-1; clone_size: -; j_call: TRBJ2-5
cdr3_aa: ASSPPRAGGYNEQF; v_call: TRBV18; clone_size: -; j_call: TRBJ2-1
cdr3_aa: ATSRVLDSGSVSYNSPLH; v_call: TRBV15; clone_size: -; j_call: TRBJ1-6
cdr3_aa: ATSLDRGGYEQY; v_call: TRBV15; clone_size: -; j_call: TRBJ2-7
cdr3_aa: SARDRGKGDQPQH; v_call: TRBV20-1; clone_size: -; j_call: TRBJ1-5
cdr3_aa: ASSLGLTSLDTQY; v_call: TRBV11-2; clone_size: -; j_call: TRBJ2-3
cdr3_aa: ASSALLAGGQETQY; v_call: TRBV9; clone_size: -; j_call: TRBJ2-5
cdr3_aa: AWKGRGPGEQY; v_call: TRBV30; clone_size: -; j_call: TRBJ2-7
cdr3_aa: ASSETRYIQY; v_call: TRBV10-1; clone_size: -; j_call: TRBJ2-4
cdr3_aa: AWSLAGGSLETQY; v_call: TRBV30; clone_size: -; j_call: TRBJ2-5
cdr3_aa: ASSLNSGNTEAF; v_call: TRBV5-1; clone_size: few; j_call: TRBJ1-1
cdr3_aa: AWTGRAGSEQY; v_call: TRBV30; clone_size: -; j_call: TRBJ2-7
cdr3_aa: ASSSRLETGELF; v_call: TRBV11-2; clone_size: -; j_call: TRBJ2-2
cdr3_aa: ASSFGTANTEAF; v_call: TRBV7-2; clone_size: -; j_call: TRBJ1-1
cdr3_aa: ASSRGTGGRVTDTQY; v_call: TRBV11-3; clone_size: -; j_call: TRBJ2-3
cdr3_aa: ASSRLAGMQETQY; v_call: TRBV3-1; clone_size: -; j_call: TRBJ2-5
cdr3_aa: ASRRGLAPDTQY; v_call: TRBV5-6; clone_size: -; j_call: TRBJ2-3
cdr3_aa: ATSIDTGELF; v_call: TRBV15; clone_size: -; j_call: TRBJ2-2
cdr3_aa: ASSPEGLMNTEAF; v_call: TRBV7-2; clone_size: -; j_call: TRBJ1-1
cdr3_aa: ASSPSGRGTEAF; v_call: TRBV18; clone_size: -; j_call: TRBJ1-1
cdr3_aa: SARNPSGSTDTQY; v_call: TRBV20-1; clone_size: -; j_call: TRBJ2-3
cdr3_aa: ASSTRQGDNYGYT; v_call: TRBV12-3/TRBV12-4; clone_size: -; j_call: TRBJ1-2
cdr3_aa: ASSERTSYTDTQY; v_call: TRBV10-2; clone_size: -; j_call: TRBJ2-3
cdr3_aa: ATSRDSRLEGDTQY; v_call: TRBV15; clone_size: once; j_call: TRBJ2-3
cdr3_aa: ASSPRQGARRDTEAF; v_call: TRBV4-1; clone_size: once; j_call: TRBJ1-1
cdr3_aa: ASSRVGNEQY; v_call: TRBV6-2/TRBV6-3; clone_size: -; j_call: TRBJ2-7
cdr3_aa: AWSRGLDGYT; v_call: TRBV30; clone_size: -; j_call: TRBJ1-2
cdr3_aa: ASSYTGDTEAF; v_call: TRBV6-5; clone_size: -; j_call: TRBJ1-1
cdr3_aa: ASSLRGNQPQH; v_call: TRBV5-6; clone_size: few; j_call: TRBJ1-5
cdr3_aa: ASSQSQETQY; v_call: TRBV3-1; clone_size: -; j_call: TRBJ2-5
cdr3_aa: ASSYRPGANTEAF; v_call: TRBV6-5; clone_size: -; j_call: TRBJ1-1
cdr3_aa: SARDDRGNYGYT; v_call: TRBV20-1; clone_size: -; j_call: TRBJ1-2
cdr3_aa: SAREVAGELF; v_call: TRBV20-1; clone_size: -; j_call: TRBJ2-2
cdr3_aa: ASSRGGSYNSPLH; v_call: TRBV27; clone_size: -; j_call: TRBJ1-6
cdr3_aa: ASSLPSNTEAF; v_call: TRBV7-9; clone_size: -; j_call: TRBJ1-1
cdr3_aa: SVRLTGVETQY; v_call: TRBV29-1; clone_size: -; j_call: TRBJ2-5
cdr3_aa: ASSLYPGGGTNEQF; v_call: TRBV7-2; clone_size: -; j_call: TRBJ2-1
cdr3_aa: ASNLQGAWETQY; v_call: TRBV28; clone_size: -; j_call: TRBJ2-5